This record covers a single T cell receptor (beta chain). No antigen is known for it. Profiled with immunoSEQ multiplex PCR; TCRdb holds only in-frame clones, not every one. The data show thousands of clones, more than 70% seen once. The data originate from a study of T cell clonotyping in hematopoietic cell transplantation. Findings of the study overall: Pathologically expanded recipient clonotypes increased progressively from day 30 to day 180 as diversity fell.

The CDR3 loop spans 15 amino acids. Germline V gene sequence: CDR1 SEHNR, CDR2 FQNEAQ (reference sequence). V was pared by 5 bases and J by 0 bases, with 6 bases of the junction left unmatched. This sample's time point: recipient sample about 28 days before transplant, after cytoreduction. This specimen was peripheral blood mononuclear cells, taken before stem cell transplant. This sequence originates from a man aged 60 to 75 with acute myeloid leukemia. Some clones in this sample may be carry-over from other donors' samples. The chain joins TRBV7-9 to TRBJ1-1, with 7 bases matching TRBD1. The CDR3 sequence is CASSPKDRLNTEAFF. The CDR3 DNA sequence: TGTGCCAGCAGCCCTAAGGACAGGTTGAACACTGAAGCTTTCTTT.